The source of this T cell receptor beta chain is a study of CD8 T cells in ankylosing spondylitis. This clonotype was counted many times. One entry per CDR3 protein, called by TCRdb with MiXCR from the 5' RACE reads. The data show 240,000 or so distinct CDR3 sequences, less than 10% seen once. The CDR3 runs to 12 residues. Per the germline V gene, CDR1 is SGHRS and CDR2 is YFSETQ. The ends were cut back, 4 bases at V and 3 bases at J, with 5 bases in the middle. The chain carries TRBV5-1 and TRBJ2-1; D is uncertain. The sequence derives from a male donor with ankylosing spondylitis or in good health (not recorded which). Material: blood, either unsorted or a sorted T cell fraction (not recorded which). Here the CDR3 DNA reads TGCGCCAGCAGCGAGCACTACAATGAGCAGTTCTTC. It specifies CASSEHYNEQFF.